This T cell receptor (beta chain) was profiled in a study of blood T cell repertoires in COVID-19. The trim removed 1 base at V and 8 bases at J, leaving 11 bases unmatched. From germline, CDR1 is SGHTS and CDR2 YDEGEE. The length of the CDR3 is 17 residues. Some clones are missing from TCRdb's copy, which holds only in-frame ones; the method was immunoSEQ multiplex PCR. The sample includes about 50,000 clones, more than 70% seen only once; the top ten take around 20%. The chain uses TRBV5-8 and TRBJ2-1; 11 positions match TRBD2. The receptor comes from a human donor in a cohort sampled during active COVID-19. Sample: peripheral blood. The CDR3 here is CASSLTSGSYPGYEQFF. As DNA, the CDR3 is TGTGCCAGCAGCTTGACTAGCGGGAGCTACCCGGGGTATGAGCAGTTCTTC.